This T cell receptor beta chain stems from a study of blood T cell repertoires in COVID-19 (dated by TCRdb to the early 2020s). With regard to the full study: The collaborator samples originated in the United States, Italy and Spain and spanned the acute and convalescent phases of COVID-19. Sample metadata almost always included a de-identified subject ID, COVID-19 status, age in years and sex. A freely available public database, intended as a resource for researchers studying the immune response to SARS-CoV-2, is where the repertoires were released. The prospective study material was composed of cDNA or gDNA derived from T cells, B-cell-depleted T cells, or PBMCs. The samples were drawn from two sources: the first 160 participants of the ongoing ImmuneRACE study, and approximately 1,300 subjects contributed by 6 global collaborators. The dataset comprised deeply sampled blood TCRbeta repertoires from subjects exposed to, actively infected with, or recovered from COVID-19. Where available, HLA class I and class II types were obtained from metadata supplied by the sample provider rather than from assay-based typing. The investigation overall reported the following: The amount of clinical and demographic metadata varied by source and participant and was provided uncurated.

Whole blood was collected in K2EDTA tubes by collaborating institutions according to the institutions' own protocols. For TCRbeta analysis, collaborators shipped samples in one of three forms: frozen whole blood, isolated PBMCs, or DNA extracted from either of those sample types. The immunoSEQ Assay, a bias-controlled multiplex PCR, was used to amplify TCRbeta CDR3 regions from genomic DNA. Under the source paper's analysis protocol: Nucleated cell counts per sample were estimated from amplification of reference gene primers within the assay. To quantify the absolute abundance of each unique TCRbeta CDR3 rearrangement, sequence reads were collapsed and filtered. For each sample, productive Simpson clonality was calculated as the square root of Simpson's diversity index across productive rearrangements. The table comes from immuneACCESS by way of TCRdb, which keeps in-frame sequences with V and J called. Part of the clones is missing from these tables; in studies checked, under half for an unresolved V gene and the rest for unknown reasons. That table furnishes V, J and clone size, whereas the DNA furnished D and trimming. This sample holds about 210,000 clones; approximately 82% were observed only once. The leading ten clones occupy roughly 10% of the sample.

CDR1 is given as DFQATT and CDR2 as SNEGSKA, both from the germline V gene (reference sequence). V is clipped by 3 bases and J by 5 bases, and the sequence between their germline boundaries is 8 bases long. From cysteine to phenylalanine, the CDR3 is 11 amino acids long. Solely the CDR3 DNA is kept, with 33 bases framed from the first base. With respect to this clone: The specificity of this receptor is unknown. No qualities accompany the bases; no much larger clone lies one base away.

This TCR was recovered from a man in his forties or fifties with active or convalescent COVID-19. Sequenced material: peripheral blood. Recombination linked TRBV20-1 to TRBJ2-7; TRBD2 could be the D gene, as 5 bases match. The CDR3 region has the sequence CSASGIHEQYF. The nucleotides are TGCAGTGCTAGCGGGATCCACGAGCAGTACTTC.